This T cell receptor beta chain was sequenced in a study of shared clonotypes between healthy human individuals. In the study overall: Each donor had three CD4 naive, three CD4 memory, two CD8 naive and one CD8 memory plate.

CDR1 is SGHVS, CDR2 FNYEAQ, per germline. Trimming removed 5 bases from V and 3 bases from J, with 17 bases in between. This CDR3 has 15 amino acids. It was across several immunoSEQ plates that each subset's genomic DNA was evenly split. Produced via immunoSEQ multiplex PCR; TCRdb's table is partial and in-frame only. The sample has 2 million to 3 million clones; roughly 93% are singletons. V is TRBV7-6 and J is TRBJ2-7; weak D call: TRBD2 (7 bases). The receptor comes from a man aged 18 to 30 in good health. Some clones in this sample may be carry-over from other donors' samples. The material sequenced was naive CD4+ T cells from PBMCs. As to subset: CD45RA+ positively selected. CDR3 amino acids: CASSPLGGPHYEQYF. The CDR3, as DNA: TGTGCCAGCAGCCCCTTGGGGGGGCCCCACTACGAGCAGTACTTC. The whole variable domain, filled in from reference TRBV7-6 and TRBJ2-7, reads GAGVSQSPRYKVTKRGQDVALRCDPISGHVSLYWYRQALGQGPEFLTYFNYEAQQDKSGLPNDRFSAERPEGSISTLTIQRTEQRDSAMYRCASSPLGGPHYEQYFGPGTRLTVT.